This T cell receptor beta chain was profiled in a study of cytomegalovirus exposure and HLA in healthy donors. Overall study findings and caveats: There was a cluster of highly shared sequence variants that was likely a sequencing artifact. A missense DCLRE1C variant was associated with V- and J-gene trimming of TCR beta chains in a later analysis, and an independent cohort replicated the association.

On this clone itself: Its antigen is undetermined.

It was with 60 Vbeta and 13 Jbeta primers that the PCR ran. TCRdb's table, derived via immunoSEQ multiplex PCR, lists solely in-frame clones and lacks some. The table shows some 120,000 clones, with approximately 80% occurring only once. Each donor's status was that of a healthy bone marrow donor. Germline CDR1 and CDR2: SGDLS and YYNGEE. The CDR3 sequence is 16 residues long. The V segment lost 4 bases and the J segment 2 bases; nucleotides outside the gene matches: 9. Sequenced: PBMCs. The chain has TRBV9 and TRBJ2-1; the match to TRBD1 covers 7 bases. The receptor was isolated from a man in his thirties or forties in good health and CMV-seronegative. CDR3 DNA: TGTGCCAGCAGCCCCCGGACAGGAGTCACCTACAATGAGCAGTTCTTC. Translating gives CASSPRTGVTYNEQFF.